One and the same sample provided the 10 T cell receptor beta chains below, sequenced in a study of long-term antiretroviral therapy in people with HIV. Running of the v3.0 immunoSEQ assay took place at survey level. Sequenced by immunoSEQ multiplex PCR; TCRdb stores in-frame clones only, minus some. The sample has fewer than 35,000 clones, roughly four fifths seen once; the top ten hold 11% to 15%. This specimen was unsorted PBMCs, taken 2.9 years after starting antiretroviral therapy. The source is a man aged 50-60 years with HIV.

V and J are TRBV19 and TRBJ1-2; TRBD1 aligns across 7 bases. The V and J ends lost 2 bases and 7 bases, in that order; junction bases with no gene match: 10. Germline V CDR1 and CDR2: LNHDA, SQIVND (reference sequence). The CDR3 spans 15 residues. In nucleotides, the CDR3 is TGTGCCAGTAGTATAACACCCACAGGGGAGCCTGGCTACACCTTC. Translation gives CASSITPTGEPGYTF.

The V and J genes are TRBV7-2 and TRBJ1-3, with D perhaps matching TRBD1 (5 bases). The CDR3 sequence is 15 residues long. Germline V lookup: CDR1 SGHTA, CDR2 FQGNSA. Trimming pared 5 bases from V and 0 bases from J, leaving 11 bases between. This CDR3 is CASSQDISSGNTIYF. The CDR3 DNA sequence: TGTGCCAGCAGCCAGGACATTAGCTCTGGAAACACCATATATTTT.

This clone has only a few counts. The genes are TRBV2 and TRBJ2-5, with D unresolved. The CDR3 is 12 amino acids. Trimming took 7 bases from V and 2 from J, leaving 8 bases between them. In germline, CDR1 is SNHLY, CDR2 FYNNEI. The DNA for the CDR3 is TGTGCCAGCATGAGACCGCAAGAGACCCAGTACTTC. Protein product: CASMRPQETQYF.

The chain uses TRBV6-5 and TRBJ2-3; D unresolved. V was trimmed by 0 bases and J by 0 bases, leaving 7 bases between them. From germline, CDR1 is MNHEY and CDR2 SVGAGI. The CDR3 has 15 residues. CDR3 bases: TGTGCCAGCAGTTACTCCCCTTTTAGCACAGATACGCAGTATTTT. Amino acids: CASSYSPFSTDTQYF.

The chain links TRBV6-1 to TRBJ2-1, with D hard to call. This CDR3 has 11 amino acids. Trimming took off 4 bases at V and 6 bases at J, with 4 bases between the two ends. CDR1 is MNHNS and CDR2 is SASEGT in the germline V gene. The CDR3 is CASSAGNEQFF. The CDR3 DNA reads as TGTGCCAGCAGTGCAGGCAATGAGCAGTTCTTC.

CDR3: CASSLGGRATGELFF. CDR3 nucleotide sequence: TGTGCCAGCAGCTTGGGAGGACGGGCGACCGGGGAGCTGTTTTTT. This rearrangement joins TRBV5-4 to TRBJ2-2; D is ambiguous. The germline V and J ends were trimmed by 0 bases and 5 bases, with 11 bases remaining between them. The CDR3 spans 15 residues. The germline V gene encodes CDR1 SGHNT and CDR2 YYREEE (reference sequence).

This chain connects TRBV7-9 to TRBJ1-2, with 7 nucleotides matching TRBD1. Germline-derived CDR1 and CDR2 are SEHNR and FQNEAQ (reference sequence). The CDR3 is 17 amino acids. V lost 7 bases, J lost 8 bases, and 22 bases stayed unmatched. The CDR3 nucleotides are TGTGCCAGCACCTGGATGGGAGACAGGGCCCTCTATTGGGGCTACACCTTC. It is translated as CASTWMGDRALYWGYTF.

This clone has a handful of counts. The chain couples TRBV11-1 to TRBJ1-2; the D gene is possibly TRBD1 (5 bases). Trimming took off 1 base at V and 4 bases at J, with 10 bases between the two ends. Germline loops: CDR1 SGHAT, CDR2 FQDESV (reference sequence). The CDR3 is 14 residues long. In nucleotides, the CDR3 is TGTGCCAGCAGCTTAGTCGGGACGGTCTATGGCTACACCTTC. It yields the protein CASSLVGTVYGYTF.

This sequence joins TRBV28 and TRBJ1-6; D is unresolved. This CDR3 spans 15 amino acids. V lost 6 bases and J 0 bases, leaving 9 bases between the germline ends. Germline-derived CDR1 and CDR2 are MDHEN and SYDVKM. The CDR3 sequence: CASSTGISYNSPLHF. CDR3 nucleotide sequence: TGTGCCAGCAGCACGGGGATCTCCTATAATTCACCCCTCCACTTT. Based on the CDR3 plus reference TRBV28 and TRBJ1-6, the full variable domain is DVKVTQSSRYLVKRTGEKVFLECVQDMDHENMFWYRQDPGLGLRLIYFSYDVKMKEKGDIPEGYSVSREKKERFSLILESASTNQTSMYLCASSTGISYNSPLHFGNGTRLTVT.

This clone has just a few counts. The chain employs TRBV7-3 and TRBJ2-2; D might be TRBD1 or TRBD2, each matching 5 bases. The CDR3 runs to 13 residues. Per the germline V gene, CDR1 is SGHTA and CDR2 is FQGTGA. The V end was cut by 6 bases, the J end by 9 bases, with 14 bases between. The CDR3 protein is CASRGRGSRELFF. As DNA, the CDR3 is TGTGCCAGCAGGGGACGAGGGAGTCGGGAGCTGTTTTTT.